Given below is one TCR beta chain in context. Its cognate antigen is unknown. This entry belongs to a study of T cells after yellow fever vaccination. Study findings and constraints: Booster sampling recovered most clones from primary vaccination (around 97% CD4, roughly 88% CD8).

CDR3 length equals 13 residues. Trimming pared 5 bases from V and 6 bases from J, leaving 12 bases between. CDR1 SGHTA and CDR2 FQGNSA come from the germline V gene. UMIs were added to TCR cDNA along with a universal primer site when it was made by 5'RACE template switching. One entry per CDR3 protein results from TCRdb running MiXCR on the 5' RACE reads. The table includes 200,000 to 250,000 distinct CDR3 sequences, 6.9% detected once. This specimen consisted of CD4+ T cells sorted from PBMCs, obtained 15 days after the yellow fever booster vaccination. This receptor was taken from a man aged 30-40 years who received the YFV17D yellow fever vaccine. The chain combines TRBV7-2 with TRBJ2-3, with D unresolved. The chain's CDR3 is CASSKSPGDTQYF. The CDR3 DNA sequence: TGTGCCAGCAGCAAATCCCCCGGGGATACGCAGTATTTT.